The TCR beta chain described here comes from a study of blood T cell repertoires in COVID-19. Sequenced by immunoSEQ multiplex PCR; TCRdb stores in-frame clones only, minus some. The sample shows approximately 97,000 clones, roughly 92% of them seen only once. The V end was cut by 3 bases, the J end by 2 bases, with 5 bases between. CDR1 LNHDA and CDR2 SQIVND come from the germline V gene (reference sequence). CDR3 length: 13 residues. The chain couples TRBV19 to TRBJ2-1; D is undetermined. This clonotype originated in a woman aged 45-59 years with COVID-19, enrolled during active disease. Specimen: peripheral blood. Here the CDR3 reads CASSIQTYNEQFF. The CDR3 DNA reads TGTGCCAGTAGTATCCAGACCTACAATGAGCAGTTCTTC.